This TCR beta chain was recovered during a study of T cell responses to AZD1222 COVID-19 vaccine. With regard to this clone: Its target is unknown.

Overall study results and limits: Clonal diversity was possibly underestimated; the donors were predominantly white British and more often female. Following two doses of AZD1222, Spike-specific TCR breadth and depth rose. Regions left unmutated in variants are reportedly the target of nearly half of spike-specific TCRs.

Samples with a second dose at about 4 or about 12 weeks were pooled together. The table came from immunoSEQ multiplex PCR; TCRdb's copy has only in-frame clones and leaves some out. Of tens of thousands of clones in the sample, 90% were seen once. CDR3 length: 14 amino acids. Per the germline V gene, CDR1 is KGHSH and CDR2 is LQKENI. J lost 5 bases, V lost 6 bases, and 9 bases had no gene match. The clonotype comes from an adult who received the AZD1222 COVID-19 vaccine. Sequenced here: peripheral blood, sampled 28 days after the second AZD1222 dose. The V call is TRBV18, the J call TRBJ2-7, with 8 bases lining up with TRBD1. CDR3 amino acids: CASSQETGADEQYF. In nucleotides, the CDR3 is TGTGCCAGCTCCCAAGAGACAGGGGCGGACGAGCAGTACTTC.